The present entry profiles one T cell receptor (beta chain) with its context. Its antigen remains unidentified. This entry belongs to a study of T cells in tuberculosis. At the level of the study: A South African cohort included IGRA-negative adolescents, latently infected IGRA-positive adolescents and adults with active tuberculosis.

There are 15 residues in the CDR3. Germline assignment: CDR1 SNHLY and CDR2 FYNNEI. V was pared by 6 bases and J by 3 bases, with 8 bases of the junction left unmatched. Method: immunoSEQ multiplex PCR; TCRdb's copy keeps in-frame clones and lacks some. Here the sample spans thousands of clones, roughly 94% being singletons. Study results and caveats: Active tuberculosis alpha repertoires lay closer to GMM-specific TCRs than controls'.

Included patients were adults of at least 18, HIV-seronegative, South African. The chain is built from TRBV2 and TRBJ1-5, with TRBD1 matching 7 bases. Sequenced: PBMCs. The TCR originated in an adult with tuberculosis. CDR3 residues: CASRLDRVVNQPQHF. CDR3 DNA sequence: TGTGCCAGCAGATTAGACAGGGTCGTCAATCAGCCCCAGCATTTT.